Included here is one TCR beta chain sequence, with context. These data belong to a study of control samples from healthy donors and cancer patients. The V and J ends lost 2 bases and 3 bases respectively, with 13 bases between them. The CDR3 consists of 15 residues. Germline CDR1 is SEHNR and CDR2 is FQNEAQ (reference sequence). Repertoires were generated with immunoSEQ multiplex PCR, while TCRdb's copy carries only in-frame clones and drops some. The sample carries a few hundred thousand clones, about nine tenths recorded once. V and J are TRBV7-9 and TRBJ1-1; D is perhaps TRBD1 (6 bases). The sequenced sample was PBMCs. The source is a man aged 40-49 years with head and neck cancer. The DNA of the CDR3 is TGTGCCAGCAGCTTACAGGGGTTTGGGTACACTGAAGCTTTCTTT. The encoded protein is CASSLQGFGYTEAFF.